The rows below give T cell receptor beta chains drawn from one sample of a study of prognosis after radiotherapy for stage I lung cancer. One entry per CDR3 protein, called by TCRdb with MiXCR from the multiplex PCR reads. The table records 25,000 to 35,000 distinct CDR3 sequences, 40% to 60% of them present only once. The sequencing used PBMCs, collected before or after stereotactic body radiation therapy (not recorded which). Every receptor here comes from a donor older than 45 with non-small cell lung cancer. Both conserved end residues are part of each CDR3. The order of the fields is J gene, D gene, V gene, clone size, CDR3 length, CDR3 protein, CDR3 DNA. The D gene is left open where the match is weak. Where a row states a size, it is once, few, many or the class of an expanded clone; other rows omit it.

J: TRBJ1-5
D: TRBD1
V: TRBV4-3
size: many
length: 14
CDR3: CASSQTGGSQPQHF
DNA: TGCGCCAGCAGCCAAACAGGGGGCAGTCAGCCCCAGCATTTT

J: TRBJ2-1
D: TRBD1
V: TRBV5-1
size: .
length: 13
CDR3: CASSIGQANEQFF
DNA: TGCGCCAGCAGCATAGGACAGGCCAATGAGCAGTTCTTC

J: TRBJ1-6
D: .
V: TRBV25-1
size: many
length: 17
CDR3: CASSVGPLEAGRSPLHF
DNA: TGTGCCAGCAGTGTTGGCCCCCTGGAGGCAGGGAGATCACCCCTCCACTTT

J: TRBJ2-3
D: TRBD2
V: TRBV20-1
size: .
length: 14
CDR3: CSARDISGGDTQYF
DNA: TGCAGTGCTAGAGATATAAGCGGGGGAGATACGCAGTATTTT

J: TRBJ2-1
D: TRBD2
V: TRBV20-1
size: .
length: 14
CDR3: CSAPKLAAYNEQFF
DNA: TGCAGTGCTCCAAAACTAGCGGCTTACAATGAGCAGTTCTTC

J: TRBJ1-2
D: .
V: TRBV5-4
size: many
length: 11
CDR3: CASSLNSGYTF
DNA: TGTGCCAGCAGCTTGAATTCCGGCTACACCTTC

J: TRBJ2-3
D: .
V: TRBV5-6
size: many
length: 13
CDR3: CASSFVREVTQYF
DNA: TGTGCCAGCAGCTTCGTACGAGAGGTTACGCAGTATTTT

J: TRBJ2-5
D: .
V: TRBV5-1
size: .
length: 13
CDR3: CASSRLAGETQYF
DNA: TGCGCCAGCAGCCGGCTTGCGGGAGAGACCCAGTACTTC

J: TRBJ2-5
D: .
V: TRBV10-3
size: many
length: 13
CDR3: CATRPVIQETQYF
DNA: TGTGCCACCCGGCCGGTTATCCAAGAGACCCAGTACTTC

J: TRBJ2-6
D: .
V: TRBV5-1
size: once
length: 16
CDR3: CASSLEGTSCANVLTF
DNA: TGCGCCAGCAGCTTAGAGGGAACCTCTTGTGCCAACGTCCTGACTTTC

J: TRBJ2-2
D: .
V: TRBV6-1
size: once
length: 13
CDR3: CAIKDMGGGELFF
DNA: TGTGCCATCAAGGACATGGGCGGCGGGGAGCTGTTTTTT

J: TRBJ2-1
D: TRBD2
V: TRBV6-2/TRBV6-3
size: medium-sized
length: 14
CDR3: CASSYSAGGSEQFF
DNA: TGTGCCAGCAGTTACTCTGCCGGGGGGAGTGAGCAGTTCTTC

J: TRBJ2-1
D: .
V: TRBV19
size: .
length: 16
CDR3: CASSIFWDIGINEQFF
DNA: TGTGCCAGTAGTATTTTCTGGGACATCGGTATCAATGAGCAGTTCTTC

J: TRBJ2-7
D: TRBD1
V: TRBV7-9
size: .
length: 17
CDR3: CASSLGVSGTGVVEQYF
DNA: TGTGCCAGCAGCTTGGGTGTATCCGGGACAGGTGTCGTCGAGCAGTACTTC

J: TRBJ2-5
D: .
V: TRBV29-1
size: many
length: 13
CDR3: CSVRTGRGETQYF
DNA: TGCAGCGTGAGGACAGGGAGGGGAGAGACCCAGTACTTC

J: TRBJ2-7
D: .
V: TRBV3-1
size: many
length: 11
CDR3: CASSPGLALFF
DNA: TGTGCCAGCAGCCCTGGGCTAGCCCTCTTTTTC

J: TRBJ2-5
D: .
V: TRBV20-1
size: many
length: 15
CDR3: CSARGPMEGGETQYF
DNA: TGCAGTGCTAGAGGCCCCATGGAGGGAGGCGAGACCCAGTACTTC

J: TRBJ2-1
D: .
V: TRBV19
size: .
length: 15
CDR3: CASSIGLELGYEHFF
DNA: TGTGCCAGTAGTATTGGCCTCGAACTTGGATATGAGCATTTCTTC

J: TRBJ2-5
D: TRBD1
V: TRBV7-2
size: .
length: 20
CDR3: CASSLRPPDQTTGWGKTQYF
DNA: TGTGCCAGCAGCTTAAGACCACCCGACCAGACGACAGGGTGGGGGAAGACACAGTACTTC

J: TRBJ2-7
D: .
V: TRBV2
size: many
length: 13
CDR3: CASTSGPGGEQYF
DNA: TGTGCCAGCACCTCCGGGCCTGGGGGCGAGCAGTACTTC

J: TRBJ1-5
D: .
V: TRBV6-5
size: .
length: 14
CDR3: CASSYSTGMQPHHF
DNA: TGTGCCAGCAGTTACTCGACGGGCATGCAGCCCCATCATTTT

J: TRBJ2-5
D: TRBD2
V: TRBV20-1
size: medium-sized
length: 15
CDR3: CSARGPGLAGGAQYF
DNA: TGCAGTGCTAGAGGACCGGGACTAGCGGGGGGGGCCCAGTACTTC

J: TRBJ1-2
D: .
V: TRBV12-3/TRBV12-4
size: .
length: 12
CDR3: CASRGNAEGYTF
DNA: TGTGCCAGCAGAGGGAACGCAGAGGGCTACACCTTC

J: TRBJ2-1
D: .
V: TRBV18
size: .
length: 14
CDR3: CANSPLVDEGEQFF
DNA: TGTGCCAACTCACCATTGGTGGATGAGGGCGAGCAGTTCTTC

J: TRBJ2-3
D: .
V: TRBV6-4
size: many
length: 16
CDR3: CASSTRTHPSTDTQYF
DNA: TGTGCCAGCAGTACCCGGACCCACCCTTCCACAGATACGCAGTATTTT

J: TRBJ2-2
D: .
V: TRBV28
size: .
length: 12
CDR3: CASSTITGELFF
DNA: TGTGCCAGCAGTACTATCACCGGGGAGCTGTTTTTT

J: TRBJ2-5
D: TRBD1
V: TRBV27
size: medium-sized
length: 15
CDR3: CASSSGTGGVETQYF
DNA: TGTGCCAGCAGTTCCGGGACAGGGGGCGTAGAGACCCAGTACTTC

J: TRBJ1-3
D: .
V: TRBV28
size: .
length: 15
CDR3: CASHAVGRPGNTIYF
DNA: TGTGCCAGCCATGCGGTCGGTAGGCCTGGAAACACCATATATTTT